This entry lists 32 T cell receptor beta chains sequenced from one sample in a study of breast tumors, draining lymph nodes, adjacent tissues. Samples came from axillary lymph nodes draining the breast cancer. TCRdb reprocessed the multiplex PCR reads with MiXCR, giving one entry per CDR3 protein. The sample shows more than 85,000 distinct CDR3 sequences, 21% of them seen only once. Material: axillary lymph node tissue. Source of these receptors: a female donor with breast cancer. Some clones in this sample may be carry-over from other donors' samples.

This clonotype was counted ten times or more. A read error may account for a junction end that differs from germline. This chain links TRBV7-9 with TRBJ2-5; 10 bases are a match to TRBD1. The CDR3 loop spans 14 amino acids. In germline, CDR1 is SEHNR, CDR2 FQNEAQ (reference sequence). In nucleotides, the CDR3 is TGTGCCAGCAACTTAGGGACAGGGGAAGAGACCCAGTACTTC. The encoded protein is CASNLGTGEETQYF.

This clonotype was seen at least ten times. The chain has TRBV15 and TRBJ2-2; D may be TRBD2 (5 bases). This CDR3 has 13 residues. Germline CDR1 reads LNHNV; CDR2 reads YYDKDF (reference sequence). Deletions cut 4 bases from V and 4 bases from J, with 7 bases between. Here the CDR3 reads CATSMAGTGELFF. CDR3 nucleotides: TGTGCCACCAGCATGGCGGGCACCGGGGAGCTGTTTTTT.

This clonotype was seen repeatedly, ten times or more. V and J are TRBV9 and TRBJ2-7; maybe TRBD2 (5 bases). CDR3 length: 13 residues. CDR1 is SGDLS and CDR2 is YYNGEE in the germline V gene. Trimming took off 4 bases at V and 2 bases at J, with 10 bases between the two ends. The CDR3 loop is CASSPGVAYEQYF. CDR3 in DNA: TGTGCCAGCAGCCCCGGGGTAGCCTACGAGCAGTACTTC.

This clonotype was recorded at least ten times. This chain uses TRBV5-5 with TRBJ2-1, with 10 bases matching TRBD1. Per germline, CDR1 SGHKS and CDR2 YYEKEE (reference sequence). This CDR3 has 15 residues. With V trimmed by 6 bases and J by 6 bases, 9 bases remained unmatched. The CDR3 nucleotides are TGTGCCAGCAACGACCGGGACAGGGGTTTCAATGAGCAGTTCTTC. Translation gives CASNDRDRGFNEQFF.

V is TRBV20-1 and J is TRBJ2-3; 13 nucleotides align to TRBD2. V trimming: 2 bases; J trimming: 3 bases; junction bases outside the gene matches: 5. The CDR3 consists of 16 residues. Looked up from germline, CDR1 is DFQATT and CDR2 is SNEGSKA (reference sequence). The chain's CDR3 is CSARTTSGGETDTQYF. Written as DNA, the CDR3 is TGCAGTGCTAGAACCACTAGCGGGGGGGAAACAGATACGCAGTATTTT.

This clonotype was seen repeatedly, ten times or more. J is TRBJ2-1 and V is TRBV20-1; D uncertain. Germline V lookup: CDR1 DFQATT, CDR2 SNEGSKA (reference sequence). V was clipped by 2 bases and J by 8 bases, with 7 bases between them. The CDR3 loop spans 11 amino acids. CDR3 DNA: TGCAGTGCTAGACCGACTCATGAGCAGTTCTTC. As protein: CSARPTHEQFF.

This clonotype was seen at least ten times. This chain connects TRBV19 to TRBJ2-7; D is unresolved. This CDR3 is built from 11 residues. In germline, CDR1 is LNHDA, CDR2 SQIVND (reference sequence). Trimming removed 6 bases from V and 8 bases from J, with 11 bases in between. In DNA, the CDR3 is TGTGCCAGTAGGTCCGGTTATCAGCAGTACTTC. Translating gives CASRSGYQQYF.

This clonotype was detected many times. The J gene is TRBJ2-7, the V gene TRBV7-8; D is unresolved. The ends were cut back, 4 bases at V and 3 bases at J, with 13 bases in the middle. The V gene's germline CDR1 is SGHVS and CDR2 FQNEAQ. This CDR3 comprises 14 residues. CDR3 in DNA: TGTGCCAGCAGCTCAGACGTGAACAACTACGAGCAGTACTTC. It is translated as CASSSDVNNYEQYF.

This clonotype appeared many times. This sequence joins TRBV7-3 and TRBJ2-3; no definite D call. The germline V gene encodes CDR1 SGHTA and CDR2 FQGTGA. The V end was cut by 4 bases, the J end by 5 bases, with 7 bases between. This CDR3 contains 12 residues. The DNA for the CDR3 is TGTGCCAGCAGCTCCTCTGGAGATACGCAGTATTTT. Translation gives CASSSSGDTQYF.

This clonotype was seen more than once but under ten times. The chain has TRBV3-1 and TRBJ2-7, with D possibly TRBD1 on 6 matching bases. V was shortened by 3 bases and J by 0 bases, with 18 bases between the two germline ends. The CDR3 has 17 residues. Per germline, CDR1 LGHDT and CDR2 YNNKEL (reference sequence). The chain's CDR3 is CASSQVLPLQGSYEQYF. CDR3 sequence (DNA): TGTGCCAGCAGCCAGGTCCTACCATTACAGGGCTCCTACGAGCAGTACTTC.

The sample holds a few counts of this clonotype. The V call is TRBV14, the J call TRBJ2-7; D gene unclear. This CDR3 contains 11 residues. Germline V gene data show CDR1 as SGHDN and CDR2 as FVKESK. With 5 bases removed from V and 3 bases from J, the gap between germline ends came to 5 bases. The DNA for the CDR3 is TGTGCCAGCAGCAACTACTACGAGCAGTACTTC. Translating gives CASSNYYEQYF.

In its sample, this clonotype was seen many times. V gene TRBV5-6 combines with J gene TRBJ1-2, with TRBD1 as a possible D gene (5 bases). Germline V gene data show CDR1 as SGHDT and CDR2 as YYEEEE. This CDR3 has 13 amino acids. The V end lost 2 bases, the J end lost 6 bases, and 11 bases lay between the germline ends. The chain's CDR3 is CASSFAGVDGYTF. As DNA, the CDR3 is TGTGCCAGCAGCTTCGCGGGGGTAGATGGCTACACCTTC.

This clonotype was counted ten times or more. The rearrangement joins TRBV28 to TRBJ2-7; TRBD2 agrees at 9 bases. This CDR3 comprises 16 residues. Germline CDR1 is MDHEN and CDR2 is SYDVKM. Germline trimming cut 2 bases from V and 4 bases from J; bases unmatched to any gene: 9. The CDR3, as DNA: TGTGCCAGCAGTTTAGTCTCGAGCGGGGGGCGATACGAGCAGTACTTC. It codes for CASSLVSSGGRYEQYF.

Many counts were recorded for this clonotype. The CDR3 sequence: CSVEKDSSYGYTF. The DNA for the CDR3 is TGCAGCGTTGAAAAGGACAGCAGCTATGGCTACACCTTC. The genes are TRBV29-1 and TRBJ1-2, with D perhaps matching TRBD1 (6 bases). The CDR3 extends over 13 amino acids. Germline CDR1 and CDR2: SQVTM and ANQGSEA. V gave up 2 bases and J gave up 4 bases, with 11 bases separating them.

For the CDR3, the DNA is TGTGCCAGCAGCTACGGGACAGCCAATCAGCCCCAGCATTTT. Translating it yields CASSYGTANQPQHF. The V and J genes are TRBV3-1 and TRBJ1-5; 7 bases map to TRBD1. The CDR3 consists of 14 residues. J lost 3 bases, V lost 5 bases, and 4 bases had no gene match. Germline values: CDR1 LGHDT, CDR2 YNNKEL (reference sequence).

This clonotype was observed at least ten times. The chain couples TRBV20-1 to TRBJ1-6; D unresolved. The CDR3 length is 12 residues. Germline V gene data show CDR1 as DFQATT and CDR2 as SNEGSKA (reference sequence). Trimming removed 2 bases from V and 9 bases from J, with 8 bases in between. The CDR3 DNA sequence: TGCAGTGCTAGAAGCCTACGTTCACCCCTCCACTTT. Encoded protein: CSARSLRSPLHF.

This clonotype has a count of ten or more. The CDR3 sequence: CASSFGGGASSQYF. Here the CDR3 DNA reads TGTGCCAGCAGCTTTGGTGGGGGGGCTTCCTCGCAGTATTTT. The J gene is TRBJ2-3, the V gene TRBV13; a possible D gene is TRBD2 (7 bases). Germline loops: CDR1 PRHDT, CDR2 FYEKMQ (reference sequence). The V end lost 3 bases, the J end lost 10 bases, and 17 bases lay between the germline ends. CDR3 length equals 14 residues.

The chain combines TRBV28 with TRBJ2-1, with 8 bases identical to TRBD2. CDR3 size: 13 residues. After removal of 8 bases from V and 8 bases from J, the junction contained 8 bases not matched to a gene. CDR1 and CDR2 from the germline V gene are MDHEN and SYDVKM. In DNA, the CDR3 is TGTGCCAGCCTATCCTCGACTAGCGATGAGCAGTTCTTC. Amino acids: CASLSSTSDEQFF.

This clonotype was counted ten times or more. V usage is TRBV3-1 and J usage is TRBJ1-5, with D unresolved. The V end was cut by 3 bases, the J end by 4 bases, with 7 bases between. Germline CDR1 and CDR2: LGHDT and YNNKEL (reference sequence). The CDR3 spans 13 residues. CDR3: CASSQGRNQPQHF. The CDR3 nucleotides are TGTGCCAGCAGCCAGGGCCGAAATCAGCCCCAGCATTTT.

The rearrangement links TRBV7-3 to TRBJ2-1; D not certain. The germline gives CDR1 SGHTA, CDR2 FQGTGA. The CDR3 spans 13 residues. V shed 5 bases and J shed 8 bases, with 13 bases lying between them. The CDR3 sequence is CASSPAVVHEQFF. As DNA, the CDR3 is TGTGCCAGCAGCCCGGCCGTGGTCCATGAGCAGTTCTTC.

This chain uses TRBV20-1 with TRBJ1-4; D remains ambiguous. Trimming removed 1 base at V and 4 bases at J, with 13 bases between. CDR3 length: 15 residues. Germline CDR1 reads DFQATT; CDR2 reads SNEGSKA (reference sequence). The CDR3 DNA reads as TGCAGTGCTAGAGTTGCCGCAGGACGTAATGAAAAACTGTTTTTT. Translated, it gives CSARVAAGRNEKLFF.

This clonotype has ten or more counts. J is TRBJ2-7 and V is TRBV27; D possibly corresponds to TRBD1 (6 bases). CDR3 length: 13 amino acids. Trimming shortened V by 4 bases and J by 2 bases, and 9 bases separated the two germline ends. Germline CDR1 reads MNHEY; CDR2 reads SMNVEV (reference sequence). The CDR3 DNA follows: TGTGCCAGCAGTTGGGGACAAACCTACGAGCAGTACTTC. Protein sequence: CASSWGQTYEQYF.

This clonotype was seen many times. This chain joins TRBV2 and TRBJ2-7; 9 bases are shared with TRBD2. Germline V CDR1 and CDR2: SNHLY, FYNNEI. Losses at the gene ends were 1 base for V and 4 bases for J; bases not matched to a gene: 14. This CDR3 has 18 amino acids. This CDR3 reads CASSEVGASGTVGYEQYF. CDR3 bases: TGTGCCAGCAGTGAAGTGGGGGCTAGCGGGACAGTCGGGTACGAGCAGTACTTC.

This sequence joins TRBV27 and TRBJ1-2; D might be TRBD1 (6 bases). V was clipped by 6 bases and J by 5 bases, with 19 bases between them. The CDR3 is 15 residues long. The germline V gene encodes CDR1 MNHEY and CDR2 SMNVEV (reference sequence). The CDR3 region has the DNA TGTGCCAGCAGCCCCCTAGACGGGGGCCAATATGGCTACACCTTC. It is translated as CASSPLDGGQYGYTF.

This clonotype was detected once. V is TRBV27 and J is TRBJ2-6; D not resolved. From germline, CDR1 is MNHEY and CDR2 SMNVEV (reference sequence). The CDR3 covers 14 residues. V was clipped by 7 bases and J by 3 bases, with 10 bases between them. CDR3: CASMGFIGANVLTF. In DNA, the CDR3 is TGTGCCAGCATGGGGTTCATTGGGGCCAACGTCCTGACTTTC.

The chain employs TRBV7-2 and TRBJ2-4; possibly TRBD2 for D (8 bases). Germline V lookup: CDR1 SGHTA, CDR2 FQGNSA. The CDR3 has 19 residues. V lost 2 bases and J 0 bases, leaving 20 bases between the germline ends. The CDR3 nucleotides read TGTGCCAGCAGCTTAATAGCGGGACTCCAGGGGGTAGCCAAAAACATTCAGTACTTC. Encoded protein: CASSLIAGLQGVAKNIQYF.

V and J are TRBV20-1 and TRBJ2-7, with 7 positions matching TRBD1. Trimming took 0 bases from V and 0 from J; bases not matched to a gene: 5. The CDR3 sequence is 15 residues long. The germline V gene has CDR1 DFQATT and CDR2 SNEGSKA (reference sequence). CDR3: CSARDRDRSSYEQYF. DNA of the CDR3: TGCAGTGCTAGAGATCGGGACAGAAGCTCCTACGAGCAGTACTTC.

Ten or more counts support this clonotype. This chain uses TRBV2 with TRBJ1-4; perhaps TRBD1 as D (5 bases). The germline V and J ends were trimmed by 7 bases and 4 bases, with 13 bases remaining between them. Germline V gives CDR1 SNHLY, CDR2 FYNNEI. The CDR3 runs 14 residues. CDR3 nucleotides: TGTGCCAGCACCCCGCTGAGGGGTAATGAAAAACTGTTTTTT. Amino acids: CASTPLRGNEKLFF.

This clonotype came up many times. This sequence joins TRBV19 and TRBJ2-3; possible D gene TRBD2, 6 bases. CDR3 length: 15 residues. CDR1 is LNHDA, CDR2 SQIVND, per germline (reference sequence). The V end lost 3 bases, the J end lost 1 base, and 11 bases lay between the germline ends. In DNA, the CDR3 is TGTGCCAGTAGTATTGGTAGCGGAGGCACAGATACGCAGTATTTT. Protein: CASSIGSGGTDTQYF.

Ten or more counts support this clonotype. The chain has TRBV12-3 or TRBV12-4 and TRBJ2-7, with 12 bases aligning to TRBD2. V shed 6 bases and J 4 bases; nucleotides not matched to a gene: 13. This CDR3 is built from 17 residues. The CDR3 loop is CASSLRSPGLAGYEQYF. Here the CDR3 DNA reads TGTGCCAGCAGCCTTCGAAGCCCGGGACTAGCGGGTTACGAGCAGTACTTC.

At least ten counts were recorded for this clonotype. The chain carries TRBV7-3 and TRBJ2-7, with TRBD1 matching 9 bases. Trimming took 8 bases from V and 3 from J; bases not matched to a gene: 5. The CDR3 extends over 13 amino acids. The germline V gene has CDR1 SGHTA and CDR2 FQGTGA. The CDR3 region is CASARDRDYEQYF. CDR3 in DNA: TGTGCCAGCGCCCGGGACAGGGACTACGAGCAGTACTTC.

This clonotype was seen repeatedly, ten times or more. CDR3 sequence (DNA): TGTGCCAGCAGCCATGGGGAATACCTGGACGAGCAGTACTTC. Its protein product is CASSHGEYLDEQYF. The J gene is TRBJ2-7, the V gene TRBV4-2; D not resolved. CDR1 is LGHNA and CDR2 is YNFKEQ in the germline V gene. V was shortened by 3 bases and J by 5 bases, with 14 bases between the two germline ends. The CDR3 consists of 14 residues.